The clone carrying this T cell receptor (beta chain) appeared a few times. Libraries were prepared by immunoSEQ multiplex PCR; TCRdb keeps only in-frame clonotypes and omits some of them. The sample includes roughly 250,000 clones, around 87% of them seen just once. This CDR3 region has 13 residues. CDR1 is SGHAT, CDR2 FQNNGV, per germline. Trimming left V 3 bases short and J 10 bases short, with 15 bases between. The sample comes from a study of blood T cell repertoires in COVID-19. V gene TRBV11-2 combines with J gene TRBJ1-1; no clear D. The sequence came from a woman between 50 and 59 years old who had recovered from COVID-19. The material sequenced was PBMCs or T cells enriched from blood (not recorded which). The CDR3 DNA follows: TGTGCCAGCAGCTTTGAGGGTGTCCCGCGAGCTTTCTTT. The encoded protein is CASSFEGVPRAFF. Full variable domain (rest looked up from reference TRBV11-2 and TRBJ1-1): EAGVAQSPRYKIIEKRQSVAFWCNPISGHATLYWYQQILGQGPKLLIQFQNNGVVDDSQLPKDRFSAERLKGVDSTLKIQPAKLEDSAVYLCASSFEGVPRAFFGQGTRLTVV.